This is a list of T cell receptor beta chains from one sample in a study of regulatory T cells in long-lasting Graves disease. Via MiXCR, TCRdb re-called the multiplex PCR reads, giving one row per CDR3 protein. This table has almost 350,000 distinct CDR3 sequences, around a fifth appearing once. Sequencing was performed on peripheral blood mononuclear cells (PBMCs), taken when the disease was refractory, from a patient treated with antithyroid drugs. The source of these receptors is a female donor with Graves disease. CDR3s include the opening cysteine and the closing phenylalanine or tryptophan. The order of the fields is CDR3 length, D gene, clone size, J gene, V gene, CDR3 protein, CDR3 DNA. The D gene is left open where the match is weak. The size entry is marked missing in some rows and otherwise reads once, few, many or a size class.

12 NA NA TRBJ2-1 TRBV7-2 CASRSPSNEQFF TGTGCCAGCAGGTCCCCCTCCAATGAGCAGTTCTTC
13 TRBD2 NA TRBJ2-7 TRBV29-1 CSVAGRASYEQYF TGCAGCGTTGCCGGGAGGGCATCCTACGAGCAGTACTTC
14 TRBD1 few TRBJ2-2 TRBV7-3 CASSQGADAGELFF TGTGCCAGCAGTCAGGGGGCAGACGCCGGGGAGCTGTTTTTT
16 NA few TRBJ1-2 TRBV20-1 CSASESHWRSNYGYTF TGCAGTGCTTCCGAGTCCCATTGGAGAAGTAACTATGGCTACACCTTC
15 NA NA TRBJ2-7 TRBV4-1 CASSQVQGPGYEQYF TGCGCCAGCAGCCAAGTTCAGGGGCCCGGCTACGAGCAGTACTTC
13 NA many TRBJ1-1 TRBV5-4 CASKGQGETEAFF TGTGCCAGCAAGGGGCAGGGTGAAACTGAAGCTTTCTTT
13 NA NA TRBJ2-1 TRBV20-1 CSARRPGFNEQFF TGCAGTGCTCGACGGCCGGGATTCAATGAGCAGTTCTTC
13 NA many TRBJ2-7 TRBV7-9 CASSLAGVNKQYF TGTGCCAGCAGCTTAGCGGGAGTGAACAAGCAGTACTTC
16 TRBD2 NA TRBJ2-1 TRBV20-1 CSASWSERGSWDEQFF TGCAGTGCTAGTTGGTCAGAGCGGGGGTCCTGGGATGAGCAGTTCTTC
14 NA many TRBJ1-5 TRBV28 CASTLGAANQPQHF TGTGCCAGCACCCTAGGGGCAGCCAATCAGCCCCAGCATTTT
12 NA many TRBJ2-2 TRBV3-1 CASSQSTGELFF TGTGCCAGCTCACAAAGCACCGGGGAGCTGTTTTTT
13 TRBD1 many TRBJ2-7 TRBV18 CASSHGQVYEQYF TGTGCCAGCTCACACGGACAGGTCTACGAGCAGTACTTC
13 TRBD1 NA TRBJ2-7 TRBV11-2 CASSSGQVGEQYF TGTGCCAGCAGCTCGGGACAGGTAGGCGAGCAGTACTTC
15 TRBD2 NA TRBJ2-4 TRBV6-1 CASSPLAGGADIQYF TGTGCCAGCAGTCCCCTAGCGGGGGGTGCGGACATTCAGTACTTC
15 NA few TRBJ1-3 TRBV27 CASSLSGAPGNTIYF TGTGCCAGCAGTTTATCGGGGGCCCCTGGAAACACCATATATTTT
16 NA NA TRBJ2-7 TRBV6-2/TRBV6-3 CASSYSSGSRPYEQYF TGTGCCAGCAGTTACTCGAGCGGCTCGAGACCCTACGAGCAGTACTTC
15 NA many TRBJ2-2 TRBV6-1 CASTKWGFNTGELFF TGTGCCAGCACCAAGTGGGGATTTAACACCGGGGAGCTGTTTTTT
16 TRBD1 few TRBJ1-6 TRBV10-3 CAISGTGEIYNSPLHF TGTGCCATCAGTGGGACAGGGGAAATCTATAATTCACCCCTCCACTTT
15 TRBD2 many TRBJ2-2 TRBV6-1 CASSEVEGGPGELFF TGTGCCAGCAGTGAAGTGGAGGGAGGGCCGGGGGAGCTGTTTTTT
15 TRBD1 many TRBJ2-5 TRBV27 CASGRPGQGRRAQYF TGTGCCAGCGGCCGACCGGGACAGGGACGCCGGGCCCAGTACTTC
14 NA few TRBJ1-1 TRBV3-2 CASTKEKGDTEAFF TGTGCCAGCACCAAGGAAAAGGGGGACACTGAAGCTTTCTTT
14 TRBD1 many TRBJ1-5 TRBV12-3/TRBV12-4 CASSPGTANQPQHF TGTGCCAGCAGCCCCGGGACAGCCAATCAGCCCCAGCATTTT
14 NA NA TRBJ1-1 TRBV19 CASTPDGGDTEAFF TGTGCCAGTACCCCGGACGGCGGGGACACTGAAGCTTTCTTT
12 NA many TRBJ1-5 TRBV12-3/TRBV12-4 CASGRSNQPQHF TGTGCCAGCGGTAGGAGCAATCAGCCCCAGCATTTT
14 NA NA TRBJ2-7 TRBV20-1 CSARVAIGGREQYF TGCAGTGCTAGAGTGGCAATAGGGGGGAGGGAGCAGTACTTC
14 TRBD1 many TRBJ1-6 TRBV7-2 CASTLPGQNSPLHF TGTGCCAGCACCTTGCCGGGACAGAATTCACCCCTCCACTTT
14 TRBD2 many TRBJ2-7 TRBV28 CASSLERELYEQYF TGTGCCAGCAGTTTAGAGCGGGAGCTCTACGAGCAGTACTTC
15 NA NA TRBJ2-7 TRBV19 CASSITSGNNDEQYF TGTGCCAGTAGTATAACCTCCGGGAATAACGACGAGCAGTACTTC
18 NA many TRBJ2-4 TRBV28 CASSPWRDALLAKNIQYF TGTGCCAGCAGTCCTTGGCGGGACGCTCTTCTAGCCAAAAACATTCAGTACTTC
13 NA many TRBJ1-2 TRBV7-2 CASSLGHEYGYTF TGTGCCAGCAGCTTAGGTCACGAGTATGGCTACACCTTC
16 NA few TRBJ2-6 TRBV4-2 CASSSPTTAGANVLTF TGTGCCAGCAGCTCCCCGACTACAGCTGGGGCCAACGTCCTGACTTTC
14 NA few TRBJ2-5 TRBV4-3 CASSQDLAEETQYF TGCGCCAGCAGCCAAGATTTGGCGGAAGAGACCCAGTACTTC
15 NA NA TRBJ1-2 TRBV14 CASSPGQSPGFGYTF TGTGCCAGCAGCCCAGGACAGTCTCCTGGGTTCGGCTACACCTTC
16 NA many TRBJ1-1 TRBV12-3/TRBV12-4 CASSTPPYRASTEAFF TGTGCCAGCAGTACCCCTCCCTACAGGGCTAGCACTGAAGCTTTCTTT
15 NA few TRBJ2-2 TRBV7-8 CASSLSIANTGELFF TGTGCCAGCAGCTTATCAATCGCGAACACCGGGGAGCTGTTTTTT
15 TRBD1 many TRBJ1-2 TRBV20-1 CSARDDRAGNYGYTF TGCAGTGCTAGAGATGACAGGGCGGGCAACTATGGCTACACCTTC
14 NA few TRBJ2-5 TRBV14 CASSQRIGLETQYF TGTGCCAGCAGCCAACGCATTGGTCTAGAGACCCAGTACTTC
11 NA once TRBJ2-5 TRBV2 CASSALGTQYF TGTGCCAGCAGTGCCCTGGGGACCCAGTACTTC
16 NA NA TRBJ2-3 TRBV27 CASSLVGGHSTDTQYF TGTGCCAGCAGTTTGGTCGGGGGTCATAGCACAGATACGCAGTATTTT
14 NA many TRBJ2-2 TRBV3-1 CASSRQRNTGELFF TGTGCCAGCAGCCGCCAGCGGAACACCGGGGAGCTGTTTTTT
14 NA NA TRBJ2-3 TRBV12-3/TRBV12-4 CASSPGFGPDTQYF TGTGCCAGCAGTCCAGGGTTCGGACCAGATACGCAGTATTTT
17 NA NA TRBJ2-2 TRBV19 CASSSRAVASVTGELFF TGTGCCAGTAGTTCCAGGGCAGTAGCAAGTGTCACCGGGGAGCTGTTTTTT
14 TRBD1 many TRBJ1-6 TRBV10-3 CAIRGQRNNSPLHF TGTGCCATCAGGGGACAGAGGAATAATTCACCCCTCCACTTT
15 NA NA TRBJ2-1 TRBV7-2 CASSLDRVSYNEQFF TGTGCCAGCAGCTTAGACAGGGTGTCTTACAATGAGCAGTTCTTC
15 NA many TRBJ2-7 TRBV7-2 CASSRSPGLRYEQYF TGTGCCAGCAGCCGCTCCCCAGGGCTACGCTACGAGCAGTACTTC
13 TRBD1 few TRBJ1-6 TRBV27 CASSLDRVSPLHF TGTGCCAGCAGTCTGGACAGGGTTTCACCCCTCCACTTT
14 NA few TRBJ1-4 TRBV7-9 CASSQGFDGEKLFF TGTGCCAGCAGCCAAGGGTTTGATGGTGAAAAACTGTTTTTT
18 NA many TRBJ2-7 TRBV6-1 CASWRGPYSPGAWDEQYF TGTGCCAGCTGGCGGGGGCCCTATTCCCCTGGGGCGTGGGACGAGCAGTACTTC
10 NA many TRBJ1-2 TRBV20-1 CSAPDIGYTF TGCAGTGCCCCCGACATTGGCTACACCTTC
16 TRBD1 NA TRBJ2-2 TRBV28 CASSFTGGWGPGELFF TGTGCCAGCAGTTTTACAGGGGGATGGGGTCCCGGGGAGCTGTTTTTT
14 NA many TRBJ1-2 TRBV28 CASSLGTPNYGYTF TGTGCCAGCAGCTTGGGGACGCCCAACTATGGCTACACCTTC
17 NA few TRBJ1-5 TRBV30 CAWSVRQAPYSNQPQHF TGTGCCTGGAGCGTGAGACAGGCTCCCTATAGCAATCAGCCCCAGCATTTT